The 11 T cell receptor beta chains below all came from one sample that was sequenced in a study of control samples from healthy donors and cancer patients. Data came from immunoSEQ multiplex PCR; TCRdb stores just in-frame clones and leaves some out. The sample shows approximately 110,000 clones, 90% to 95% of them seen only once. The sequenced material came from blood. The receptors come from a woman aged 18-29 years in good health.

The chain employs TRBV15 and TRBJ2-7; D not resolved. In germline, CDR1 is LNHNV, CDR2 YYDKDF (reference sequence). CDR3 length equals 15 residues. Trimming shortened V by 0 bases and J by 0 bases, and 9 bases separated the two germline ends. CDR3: CATSRDKFGSYEQYF. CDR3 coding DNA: TGTGCCACCAGCAGAGATAAGTTCGGCTCCTACGAGCAGTACTTC.

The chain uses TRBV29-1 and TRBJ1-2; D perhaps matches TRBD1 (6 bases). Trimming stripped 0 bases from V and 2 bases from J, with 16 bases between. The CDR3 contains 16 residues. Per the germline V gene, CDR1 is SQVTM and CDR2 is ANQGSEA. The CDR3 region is CSVEDLGRTANYGYTF. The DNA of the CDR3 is TGCAGCGTTGAAGATCTGGGCCGGACAGCAAACTATGGCTACACCTTC.

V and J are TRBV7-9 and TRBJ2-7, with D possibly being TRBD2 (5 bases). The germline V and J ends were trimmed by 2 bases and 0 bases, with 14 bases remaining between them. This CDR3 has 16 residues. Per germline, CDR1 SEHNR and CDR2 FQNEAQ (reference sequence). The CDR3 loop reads CASSLKEGLASYEQYF. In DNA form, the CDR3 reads TGTGCCAGCAGCTTAAAAGAGGGCCTCGCCTCCTACGAGCAGTACTTC.

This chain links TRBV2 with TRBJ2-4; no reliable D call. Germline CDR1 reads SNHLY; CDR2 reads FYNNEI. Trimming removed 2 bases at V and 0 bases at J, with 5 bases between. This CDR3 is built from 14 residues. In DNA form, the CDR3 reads TGTGCCAGCAGTGAACGGCTAGCCAAAAACATTCAGTACTTC. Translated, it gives CASSERLAKNIQYF.

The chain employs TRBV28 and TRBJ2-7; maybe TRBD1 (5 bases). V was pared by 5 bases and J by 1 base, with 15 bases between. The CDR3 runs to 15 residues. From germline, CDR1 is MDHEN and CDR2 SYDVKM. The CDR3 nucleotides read TGTGCCAGCAGTAACCAATTCAGGGAATCCTACGAGCAGTACTTC. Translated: CASSNQFRESYEQYF.

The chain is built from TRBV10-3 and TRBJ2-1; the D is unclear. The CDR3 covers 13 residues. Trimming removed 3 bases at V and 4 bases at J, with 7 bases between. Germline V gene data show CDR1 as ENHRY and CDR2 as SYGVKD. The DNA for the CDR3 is TGTGCCATCAGTGATAGCTGGTACAATGAGCAGTTCTTC. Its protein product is CAISDSWYNEQFF.

The DNA for the CDR3 is TGTGCCAGCAGTTTATATGGGGGGCAGTACTTC. Its protein product is CASSLYGGQYF. V usage is TRBV28 and J usage is TRBJ2-7; either TRBD1 or TRBD2 may supply D (5 bases each). Germline V gene lookup returns CDR1 MDHEN and CDR2 SYDVKM. V lost 1 base, J lost 9 bases, and 7 bases lay in between. This CDR3 has 11 amino acids.

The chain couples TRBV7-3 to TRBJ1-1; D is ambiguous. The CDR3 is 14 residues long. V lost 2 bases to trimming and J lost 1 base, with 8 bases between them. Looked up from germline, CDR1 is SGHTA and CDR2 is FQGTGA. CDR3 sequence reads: CASSLPAANTEAFF. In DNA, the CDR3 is TGTGCCAGCAGCTTACCAGCAGCGAACACTGAAGCTTTCTTT.

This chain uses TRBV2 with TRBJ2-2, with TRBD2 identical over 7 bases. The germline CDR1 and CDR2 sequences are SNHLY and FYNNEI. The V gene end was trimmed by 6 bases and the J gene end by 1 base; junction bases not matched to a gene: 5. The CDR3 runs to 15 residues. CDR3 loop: CASSPTSRNTGELFF. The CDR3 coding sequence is TGTGCCAGCAGCCCGACTAGCCGGAACACCGGGGAGCTGTTTTTT.

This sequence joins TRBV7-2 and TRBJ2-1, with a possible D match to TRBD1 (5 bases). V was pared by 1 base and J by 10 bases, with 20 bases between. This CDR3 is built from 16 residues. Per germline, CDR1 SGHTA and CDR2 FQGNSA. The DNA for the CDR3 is TGTGCCAGCAGCTTAGGGCTAGGGGCAGTACAATCGGAGCAGTTCTTC. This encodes CASSLGLGAVQSEQFF.

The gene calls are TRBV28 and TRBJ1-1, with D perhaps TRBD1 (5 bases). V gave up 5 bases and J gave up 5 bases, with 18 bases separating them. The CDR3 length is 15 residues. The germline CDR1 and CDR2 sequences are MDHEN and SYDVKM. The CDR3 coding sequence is TGTGCCAGCAGTCTACACCCAGGGTCGGAGACTGAAGCTTTCTTT. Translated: CASSLHPGSETEAFF.